This T cell receptor (beta chain) was recorded in a study of control samples from healthy donors and cancer patients (dated by TCRdb to about 2020). Receptors were amplified or captured by the immunoSEQ multiplex PCR assay. The table comes from immuneACCESS by way of TCRdb, which keeps in-frame sequences with V and J called. Part of the clones is missing from these tables; in studies checked, under half for an unresolved V gene and the rest for unknown reasons. The sample table lists 90,000 to 150,000 clones, roughly 90% of them with a count of one. Almost 40% of the sample comes from the top ten. CDR1 and CDR2 are read off the germline V gene as SNHLY and FYNNEI. The junction carries 16 bases between V and J, which are trimmed by 2 bases and 3 bases respectively. The CDR3 has 16 amino acids, counting the end cysteine and phenylalanine. The read is trimmed to its CDR3 DNA, 48 bases read in frame from base 1.

This clone was recorded only once. The antigen it recognizes is unknown. No quality values exist for individual bases; no much larger clone is one base distant. The receptor chain draws on TRBV2 and TRBJ2-5, with a tentative D gene TRBD1 over 5 matching bases. Sample: blood. The TCR originated in a man aged 50 to 60 in good health. The CDR3 protein sequence reads: CASSEPPWTSKETQYF. The DNA sequence is TGTGCCAGCAGTGAACCTCCATGGACATCCAAAGAGACCCAGTACTTC.